The entry that follows covers one T cell receptor (beta chain) sequence. CDR1 is LGHNA, CDR2 YSLEER, per germline. The V gene lost 0 bases and the J gene lost 3 bases, with 12 bases spanning the gap. The CDR3 runs 17 residues. This sample is drawn from a study of blood T cell repertoires in COVID-19. TCRdb's copy holds only in-frame clones and misses some; the assay was immunoSEQ multiplex PCR. The sample lists 250,000 to 300,000 clones; 75% to 90% were seen once. Seattle's enrolled individuals joined amid active infection and were then monitored longitudinally. The origin of this receptor is a woman aged 70-85 years with COVID-19, enrolled during active disease. The chain is built from TRBV4-3 and TRBJ1-6; D unclear. The sequenced sample consisted of peripheral blood. CDR3 residues: CASSQDMAVNYNSPLHF. Here the CDR3 DNA reads TGCGCCAGCAGCCAAGATATGGCGGTGAACTATAATTCACCCCTCCACTTT.